This record concerns one T cell receptor (beta chain) sequence. CD8+ and CD4+ T cells circulating in blood were sequenced for TCR beta. Negative isolation yielded the CD8+ and CD4+ T cells, while FACS enriched the TEMRA cells. An amount of RNA that ranged from about 0.45 to 1 ug was reverse transcribed with random hexamers. Amplification of TCR beta CDR3 by immunoSEQ multiplex PCR spanned 54 Vbeta and 13 Jbeta. Via MiXCR, TCRdb re-called the immunoSEQ multiplex PCR reads, giving one row per CDR3 protein. The sample carries around 200,000 distinct CDR3 sequences, about 95% recorded once. This sample was included in a study of CD8 T cells in Susac syndrome. The wider study: Blood was drawn from Susac syndrome patients while they were therapy-naive, on corticosteroids, or on intravenous immunoglobulin alone.

The CDR3 totals 15 residues. The ends lost 6 bases at V and 4 bases at J; junction bases unmatched: 5. Sequences were obtained from CD8+ T cells from PBMCs. The sequence came from a human donor with Susac syndrome. This rearrangement joins TRBV12-3 or TRBV12-4 to TRBJ2-1, with 11 bases identical to TRBD2. The CDR3 DNA reads TGTGCCAGCAGCCATAGCGGGGGGGGGTACAATGAGCAGTTCTTC. Residues: CASSHSGGGYNEQFF.